Only a few counts were recorded for the clone carrying this T cell receptor beta chain. Its antigen is undetermined. Germline V gene sequence: CDR1 MNHEY, CDR2 SVGAGI. J was trimmed by 3 bases and V by 6 bases; bases with no gene match: 5. The length of the CDR3 is 14 residues. The data stem from a study of T cell repertoires in cytomegalovirus infection. TCRdb re-derived calls from the reads in MiXCR, one entry per CDR3 protein. The sample holds about 470,000 distinct CDR3 sequences; approximately 46% are singletons and the top ten take around 45%. This receptor was taken from a human donor in good health (CMV status not recorded). Some clones in this sample may be carry-over from other donors' samples. This chain links TRBV6-5 with TRBJ2-3, with TRBD2 identical over 8 bases. The sequences come from cultured PBMCs, collected from culture after CMV antigen stimulation. The CDR3 reads CASRGLATTDTQYF. The CDR3 nucleotides are TGTGCCAGCAGAGGACTAGCTACTACAGATACGCAGTATTTT.